This entry concerns a single T cell receptor beta chain. Followed longitudinally, the Seattle patients had been enrolled during active infection. The authors' processing: Researchers report that nucleated cell counts were estimated from reference gene primer amplification. The table came from immunoSEQ multiplex PCR; TCRdb's copy has only in-frame clones and leaves some out. The DNA was the basis for D and trimming; V, J and clone size are from that table. The sample holds 300,000 to 400,000 clones; 75% to 90% are singletons and the top ten take about 6%. The data belong to a study of blood T cell repertoires in COVID-19. Study summary: Material from acute and convalescent COVID-19 was sourced from the United States, Italy and Spain. T cells, B-cell-depleted T cells, or PBMCs provided the cDNA or gDNA that served as material.

The CDR3 spans 16 residues. The ends lost 0 bases at V and 2 bases at J; junction bases unmatched: 6. CDR1 SGHDN and CDR2 FVKESK come from the germline V gene. What was sequenced was peripheral blood. The gene calls are TRBV14 and TRBJ1-2; 7 bases match TRBD1. The source of this sequence is a woman aged 50 to 60 with COVID-19, enrolled during active disease. The DNA of the CDR3 is TGTGCCAGCAGCCAAGACCCCTGGACAGGCAACTATGGCTACACCTTC. The encoded protein is CASSQDPWTGNYGYTF. Combining the CDR3 with reference TRBV14 and TRBJ1-2 gives the whole variable domain EAGVTQFPSHSVIEKGQTVTLRCDPISGHDNLYWYRRVMGKEIKFLLHFVKESKQDESGMPNNRFLAERTGGTYSTLKVQPAELEDSGVYFCASSQDPWTGNYGYTFGSGTRLTVV.